Presented here are 25 T cell receptor beta chains from one specimen sequenced in a study of T-cell memory formation after mild COVID-19. TCRdb reprocessed the 5' RACE reads with MiXCR, giving one entry per CDR3 protein. The sample has under 400,000 distinct CDR3 sequences; around 21% are singletons. The sequenced material came from PBMCs or a T cell subset sorted from them (not recorded which). Every receptor here comes from an adult woman who had mild COVID-19 (a few samples of this study predate the infection). Cell type and time point are not known.

This clonotype has only a few counts. This chain joins TRBV27 and TRBJ2-7; 7 nucleotides line up with TRBD2. J was trimmed by 0 bases and V by 5 bases; bases with no gene match: 10. The CDR3 covers 16 residues. The V gene's germline CDR1 is MNHEY and CDR2 SMNVEV (reference sequence). Written as DNA, the CDR3 is TGTGCCAGCAGTCTCGCGCTAGCGGTAACCTCCTACGAGCAGTACTTC. Translating it yields CASSLALAVTSYEQYF.

J is TRBJ2-1 and V is TRBV24-1, with TRBD2 matching 11 bases. The junction had 9 bases not matched to a gene; V was cut back by 4 bases and J by 8 bases. The CDR3 is 16 amino acids. Germline V gene data show CDR1 as KGHDR and CDR2 as SFDVKD. The CDR3 spells CATSDLAGGSSDEQFF. In DNA, the CDR3 is TGTGCCACCAGTGACCTAGCGGGAGGCTCCTCGGATGAGCAGTTCTTC.

V and J are TRBV7-3 and TRBJ2-1, with 7 positions matching TRBD1. Germline-derived CDR1 and CDR2 are SGHTA and FQGTGA. This CDR3 region has 15 residues. V shed 6 bases and J 4 bases; nucleotides not matched to a gene: 9. The CDR3 protein is CASSLTGTAYNEQFF. CDR3 bases: TGTGCCAGCAGTCTTACCGGGACAGCTTACAATGAGCAGTTCTTC.

This clonotype was seen only a few times. V usage is TRBV6-5 and J usage is TRBJ2-1, with 10 bases matching TRBD2. The CDR3 has 15 amino acids. Germline CDR1 is MNHEY and CDR2 is SVGAGI. Unmatched junction bases numbered 7, after V lost 6 bases and J lost 5 bases. The CDR3 sequence: CASSNGLAVNNEQFF. CDR3 DNA sequence: TGTGCCAGCAGCAACGGACTAGCGGTAAACAATGAGCAGTTCTTC.

V gene TRBV4-1 combines with J gene TRBJ2-1; 13 nucleotides match TRBD2. The CDR3 runs to 18 residues. V trimming: 7 bases; J trimming: 7 bases; junction bases outside the gene matches: 16. Per germline, CDR1 MGHRA and CDR2 YSYEKL. Here the CDR3 DNA reads TGCGCCAGCAAGTTAGCGCATCGACTAGCGGGGGGAGGGAATGAGCAGTTCTTC. Its protein product is CASKLAHRLAGGGNEQFF.

This clonotype was observed a handful of times. The CDR3 nucleotides read TGTGCCAGTTTACCAGGGGAGGGGTTACATGAGCAGTTCTTC. It translates to CASLPGEGLHEQFF. This chain connects TRBV7-8 to TRBJ2-1, with a weak D call TRBD2 (7 bases). The germline V and J ends were trimmed by 9 bases and 8 bases, with 20 bases remaining between them. This CDR3 comprises 14 residues. Per germline, CDR1 SGHVS and CDR2 FQNEAQ. The complete variable domain, with remaining parts taken from reference TRBV7-8 and TRBJ2-1, reads GAGVSQSPRYKVAKRGQDVALRCDPISGHVSLFWYQQALGQGPEFLTYFQNEAQLDKSGLPSDRFFAERPEGSVSTLKIQRTQQEDSAVYLCASLPGEGLHEQFFGPGTRLTVL.

This clonotype showed up just a few times. The chain has TRBV29-1 and TRBJ1-1; 8 bases align to TRBD1. After removal of 7 bases from V and 6 bases from J, the junction contained 4 bases not matched to a gene. This CDR3 comprises 11 residues. Germline CDR1 and CDR2: SQVTM and ANQGSEA. CDR3 sequence (DNA): TGCAGCGCCGACAGGGGCCCTGAAGCTTTCTTT. This sequence encodes CSADRGPEAFF.

This clonotype was detected only a few times. This chain uses TRBV20-1 with TRBJ1-2; no reliable D call. Looked up from germline, CDR1 is DFQATT and CDR2 is SNEGSKA (reference sequence). The CDR3 is 11 residues long. The germline V and J ends were trimmed by 1 base and 8 bases, with 8 bases remaining between them. The CDR3 sequence: CSARGLKGYTF. As DNA, the CDR3 is TGCAGTGCTAGAGGCTTGAAGGGCTACACCTTC.

This clonotype was seen only a few times. This chain links TRBV11-2 with TRBJ2-3, with D tentatively TRBD1 (6 bases). Germline V lookup: CDR1 SGHAT, CDR2 FQNNGV. The CDR3 consists of 17 residues. Trimming took off 5 bases at V and 0 bases at J, with 18 bases between the two ends. The CDR3 sequence: CASSRSGVGGSTDTQYF. The DNA for the CDR3 is TGTGCCAGCAGCCGTTCAGGGGTTGGCGGTAGCACAGATACGCAGTATTTT. Using reference TRBV11-2 and TRBJ2-3 for the parts outside the CDR3, the full variable domain is EAGVAQSPRYKIIEKRQSVAFWCNPISGHATLYWYQQILGQGPKLLIQFQNNGVVDDSQLPKDRFSAERLKGVDSTLKIQPAKLEDSAVYLCASSRSGVGGSTDTQYFGPGTRLTVL.

The rearrangement uses TRBV19 and TRBJ2-5, with a weak D call TRBD1 (7 bases). Trimming shortened V by 6 bases and J by 2 bases, and 19 bases separated the two germline ends. In germline, CDR1 is LNHDA, CDR2 SQIVND (reference sequence). The CDR3 is made up of 16 amino acids. CDR3: CASRSRGDSIQETQYF. The CDR3 nucleotides read TGTGCCAGTAGAAGCCGCGGGGACAGCATACAAGAGACCCAGTACTTC.

Ten or more counts support this clonotype. The chain couples TRBV5-1 to TRBJ2-1; D assignment may be TRBD1 or TRBD2 (7 bases each). Germline V gene data show CDR1 as SGHRS and CDR2 as YFSETQ. The CDR3 extends over 14 amino acids. V was cut by 0 bases and J by 7 bases, with 11 bases left in between. CDR3 in amino acids: CASSLGQGGNEQFF. The CDR3 DNA reads as TGCGCCAGCAGCTTGGGACAGGGAGGGAATGAGCAGTTCTTC.

This clonotype occurred a few times. This sequence joins TRBV12-3 or TRBV12-4 and TRBJ2-7; 9 nucleotides agree with TRBD1. This CDR3 has 14 residues. V lost 5 bases, J lost 7 bases, and 9 bases stayed unmatched. The DNA of the CDR3 is TGTGCCAGCAGTCCCTCGGGACAGGGCGGAGAGCAGTACTTC. Amino acid sequence: CASSPSGQGGEQYF.

The rearrangement uses TRBV18 and TRBJ2-1; TRBD1 aligns across 11 bases. CDR1 is KGHSH, CDR2 LQKENI, per germline. This CDR3 contains 19 residues. J gave up 2 bases and V 6 bases, and 15 bases lay outside the gene matches. The CDR3 protein is CASSRAHLGTGGPYNEQFF. The CDR3 DNA reads TGTGCCAGCTCCCGAGCTCACCTAGGGACAGGGGGACCCTACAATGAGCAGTTCTTC.

This clonotype came up many times. V usage is TRBV7-9 and J usage is TRBJ2-1; TRBD2 might be the D (6 bases). The V gene's germline CDR1 is SEHNR and CDR2 FQNEAQ (reference sequence). The CDR3 is 16 residues long. V was clipped by 4 bases and J by 0 bases, with 13 bases between them. The CDR3 DNA reads as TGTGCCAGCAGCTCTCGGGACGGGAGCTCCTACAATGAGCAGTTCTTC. Its protein product is CASSSRDGSSYNEQFF. The variable domain in full, with the rest retrieved from reference TRBV7-9 and TRBJ2-1, is DTGVSQNPRHKITKRGQNVTFRCDPISEHNRLYWYRQTLGQGPEFLTYFQNEAQLEKSRLLSDRFSAERPKGSFSTLEIQRTEQGDSAMYLCASSSRDGSSYNEQFFGPGTRLTVL.

The chain carries TRBV29-1 and TRBJ2-7; 7 nucleotides line up with TRBD1. The junction had 8 bases not matched to a gene; V was cut back by 4 bases and J by 2 bases. The germline V gene has CDR1 SQVTM and CDR2 ANQGSEA. This CDR3 is 14 amino acids long. The CDR3: CSVAPGQRAYEQYF. CDR3 coding DNA: TGCAGCGTTGCCCCGGGACAGAGAGCCTACGAGCAGTACTTC.

The V call is TRBV6-5, the J call TRBJ1-2; TRBD1 agrees at 8 bases. Unmatched junction bases numbered 4, after V lost 2 bases and J lost 2 bases. The CDR3 has 15 residues. Germline lookup yields CDR1 MNHEY and CDR2 SVGAGI. Here the CDR3 reads CASSYGTGANYGYTF. The CDR3 DNA is TGTGCCAGCAGTTACGGGACAGGTGCCAACTATGGCTACACCTTC.

The chain uses TRBV10-3 and TRBJ2-5; 10 bases match TRBD2. Trimming at V came to 4 bases and at J to 2 bases, leaving 1 base not matched to a gene. This CDR3 region has 14 residues. Germline V lookup: CDR1 ENHRY, CDR2 SYGVKD. CDR3 region: CAISGTSGQETQYF. The CDR3 DNA reads TGTGCCATCAGTGGGACTAGCGGACAAGAGACCCAGTACTTC.

The chain recombines TRBV10-3 with TRBJ2-7; D may correspond to TRBD1 or TRBD2 (6 bases each). CDR3 length equals 15 residues. From germline, CDR1 is ENHRY and CDR2 SYGVKD. V gave up 0 bases and J gave up 2 bases, with 11 bases separating them. The CDR3 loop is CAISESPGATYEQYF. The CDR3 bases are TGTGCCATCAGTGAGTCTCCGGGGGCCACCTACGAGCAGTACTTC.

This clonotype was counted between two and nine times. The genes are TRBV5-1 and TRBJ2-1; 8 positions agree with TRBD1. The germline gives CDR1 SGHRS, CDR2 YFSETQ. V shed 7 bases, J shed 4 bases, and the junction held 7 bases outside the gene matches. The CDR3 totals 14 residues. The CDR3 region has the DNA TGCGCCAGCTATGAGGACAGGGCTTACAATGAGCAGTTCTTC. This encodes CASYEDRAYNEQFF.

The chain joins TRBV18 to TRBJ2-5; D gene unclear. The V and J ends lost 2 bases and 0 bases respectively, with 13 bases between them. The CDR3 totals 16 residues. The germline V gene encodes CDR1 KGHSH and CDR2 LQKENI. The CDR3 sequence is CASSPKARTHQETQYF. The CDR3 DNA reads TGTGCCAGCTCACCAAAAGCGAGGACGCACCAAGAGACCCAGTACTTC.

The genes are TRBV6-2 or TRBV6-3 and TRBJ2-7, with TRBD2 matching 7 bases. V lost 6 bases and J lost 7; bases outside the gene matches: 9. Germline assignment: CDR1 MNHEY and CDR2 SVGEGT. The CDR3 length is 13 residues. CDR3 sequence (DNA): TGTGCCAGCAGCACCGGGACTACGGGGGAGCAGTACTTC. Translated: CASSTGTTGEQYF.

In its sample, this clonotype was seen a few times. This chain joins TRBV24-1 and TRBJ1-2; D is perhaps TRBD1 (5 bases). The germline V gene encodes CDR1 KGHDR and CDR2 SFDVKD. Trimming took 3 bases from V and 3 from J, leaving 16 bases between them. The CDR3 is 16 amino acids. CDR3 residues: CATSDPALGGDYGYTF. The CDR3 bases are TGTGCCACCAGTGATCCAGCGTTGGGGGGGGACTATGGCTACACCTTC.

J is TRBJ2-7 and V is TRBV5-1; D gene ambiguous. With 0 bases removed from V and 0 bases from J, the gap between germline ends came to 10 bases. The germline V gene encodes CDR1 SGHRS and CDR2 YFSETQ. This CDR3 is built from 15 residues. CDR3 DNA: TGCGCCAGCAGCTTGGACTATAGGAGCTCCTACGAGCAGTACTTC. Translation gives CASSLDYRSSYEQYF. Complete variable domain (other parts from reference TRBV5-1 and TRBJ2-7): KAGVTQTPRYLIKTRGQQVTLSCSPISGHRSVSWYQQTPGQGLQFLFEYFSETQRNKGNFPGRFSGRQFSNSRSEMNVSTLELGDSALYLCASSLDYRSSYEQYFGPGTRLTVT.

This clonotype has just a few counts. J is TRBJ2-1 and V is TRBV4-3; a possible D gene is TRBD2 (5 bases). The V and J ends lost 0 bases and 5 bases respectively, with 14 bases between them. The CDR3 loop spans 16 amino acids. Per the germline V gene, CDR1 is LGHNA and CDR2 is YSLEER. CDR3 in DNA: TGCGCCAGCAGCCAAGATGCAGCGGCACCGAACAATGAGCAGTTCTTC. Encoded protein: CASSQDAAAPNNEQFF.

The chain has TRBV29-1 and TRBJ1-5; no clear D. From germline, CDR1 is SQVTM and CDR2 ANQGSEA. Trimming left V 5 bases short and J 1 base short, with 6 bases between. This CDR3 is 12 amino acids long. As DNA, the CDR3 is TGCAGCGTTCAGACCAGCAATCAGCCCCAGCATTTT. Protein sequence: CSVQTSNQPQHF.